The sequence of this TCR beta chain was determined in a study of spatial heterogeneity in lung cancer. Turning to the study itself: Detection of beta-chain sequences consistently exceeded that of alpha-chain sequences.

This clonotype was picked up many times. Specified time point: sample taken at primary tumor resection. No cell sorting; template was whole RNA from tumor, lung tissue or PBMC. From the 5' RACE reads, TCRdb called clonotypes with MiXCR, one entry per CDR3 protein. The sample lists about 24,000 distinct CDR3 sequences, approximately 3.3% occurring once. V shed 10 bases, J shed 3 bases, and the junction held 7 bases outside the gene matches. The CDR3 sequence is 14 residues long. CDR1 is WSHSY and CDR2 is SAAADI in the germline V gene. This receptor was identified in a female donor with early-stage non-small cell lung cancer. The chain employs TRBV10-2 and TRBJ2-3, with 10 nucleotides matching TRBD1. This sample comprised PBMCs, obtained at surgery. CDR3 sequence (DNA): TGCGCCACGGGGACAGGGGTGAGGACAGATACGCAGTATTTT. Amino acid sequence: CATGTGVRTDTQYF.